The clone carrying this TCR beta chain has a single count. J gave up 5 bases and V 6 bases, and 1 base lay outside the gene matches. CDR3 length equals 12 residues. In germline, CDR1 is ENHRY, CDR2 SYGVKD. The data are from a study of control samples from healthy donors and cancer patients. The assay was immunoSEQ multiplex PCR, and TCRdb's table has in-frame clones only and misses some. This table has about 69,000 clones, about 80% appearing once. Sequencing was performed on PBMCs. J is TRBJ1-2 and V is TRBV10-3; 9 nucleotides match TRBD1. This receptor was obtained from a woman aged 45-60 years with lung cancer. The CDR3 DNA sequence: TGTGCCATCAGGGGACAGGGATATGGCTACACCTTC. The encoded protein is CAIRGQGYGYTF.